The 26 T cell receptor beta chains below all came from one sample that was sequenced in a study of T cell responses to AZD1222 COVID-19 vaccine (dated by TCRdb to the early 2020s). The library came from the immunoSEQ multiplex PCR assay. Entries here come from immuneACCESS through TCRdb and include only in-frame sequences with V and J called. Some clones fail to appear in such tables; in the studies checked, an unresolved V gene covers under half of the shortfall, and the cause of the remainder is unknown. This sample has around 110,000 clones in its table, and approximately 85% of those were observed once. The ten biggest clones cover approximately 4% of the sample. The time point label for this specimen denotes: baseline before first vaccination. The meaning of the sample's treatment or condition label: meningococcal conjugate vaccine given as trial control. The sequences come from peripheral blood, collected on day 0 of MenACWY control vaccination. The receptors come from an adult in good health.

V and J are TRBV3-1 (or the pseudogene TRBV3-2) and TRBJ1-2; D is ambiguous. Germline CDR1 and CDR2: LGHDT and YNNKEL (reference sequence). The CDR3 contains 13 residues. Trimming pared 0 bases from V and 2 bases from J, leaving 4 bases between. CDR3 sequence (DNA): TGTGCCAGCAGCCAAGACTCAAACTATGGCTACACCTTC. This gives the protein CASSQDSNYGYTF.

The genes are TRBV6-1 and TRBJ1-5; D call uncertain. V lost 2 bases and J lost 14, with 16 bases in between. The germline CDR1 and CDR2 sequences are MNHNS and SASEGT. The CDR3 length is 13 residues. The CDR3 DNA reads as TGTGCCAGCAGTGAAATTCGAGATGGACCTAAGCATTTT. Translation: CASSEIRDGPKHF.

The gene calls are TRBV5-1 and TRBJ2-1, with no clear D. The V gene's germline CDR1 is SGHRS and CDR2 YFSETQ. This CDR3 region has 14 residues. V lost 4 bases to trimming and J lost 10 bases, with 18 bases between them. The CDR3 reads CASSPGWSEREQFF. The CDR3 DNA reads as TGCGCCAGCAGCCCCGGATGGAGTGAGCGAGAGCAGTTCTTC.

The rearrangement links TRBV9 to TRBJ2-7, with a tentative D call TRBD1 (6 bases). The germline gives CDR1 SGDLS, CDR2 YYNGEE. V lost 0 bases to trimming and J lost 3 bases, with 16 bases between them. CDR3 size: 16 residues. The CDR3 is CASSVGIGGIGYEQYF. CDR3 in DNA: TGTGCCAGCAGCGTAGGAATAGGGGGAATCGGCTACGAGCAGTACTTC.

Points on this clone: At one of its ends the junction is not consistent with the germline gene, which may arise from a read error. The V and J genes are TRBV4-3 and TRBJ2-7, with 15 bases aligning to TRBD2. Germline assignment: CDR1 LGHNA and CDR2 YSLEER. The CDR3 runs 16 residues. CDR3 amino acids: CASSQGTSGGIYEQYF. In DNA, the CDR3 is TGCGCCAGCAGTCAAGGGACTAGCGGGGGGATATACGAGCAGTACTTC.

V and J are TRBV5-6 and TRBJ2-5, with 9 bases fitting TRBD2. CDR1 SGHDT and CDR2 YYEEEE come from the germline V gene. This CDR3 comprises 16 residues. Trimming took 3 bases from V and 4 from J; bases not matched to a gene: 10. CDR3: CASSWPGLSGGETQYF. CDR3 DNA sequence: TGTGCCAGCAGCTGGCCGGGTCTTAGCGGGGGAGAGACCCAGTACTTC.

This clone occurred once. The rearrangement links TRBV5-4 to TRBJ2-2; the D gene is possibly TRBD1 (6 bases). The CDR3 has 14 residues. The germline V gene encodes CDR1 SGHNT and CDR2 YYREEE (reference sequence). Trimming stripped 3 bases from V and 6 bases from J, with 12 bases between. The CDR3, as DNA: TGTGCCAGCAGCTCGCAACAGGGATCCGGGGAGCTGTTTTTT. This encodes CASSSQQGSGELFF.

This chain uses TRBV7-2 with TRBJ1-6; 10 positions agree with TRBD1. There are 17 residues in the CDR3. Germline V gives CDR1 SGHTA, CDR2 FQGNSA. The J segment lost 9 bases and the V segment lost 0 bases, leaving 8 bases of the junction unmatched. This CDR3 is CASSLARRTGGFSPLHF. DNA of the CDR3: TGTGCCAGCAGCTTAGCGAGGAGGACAGGGGGTTTTTCACCCCTCCACTTT.

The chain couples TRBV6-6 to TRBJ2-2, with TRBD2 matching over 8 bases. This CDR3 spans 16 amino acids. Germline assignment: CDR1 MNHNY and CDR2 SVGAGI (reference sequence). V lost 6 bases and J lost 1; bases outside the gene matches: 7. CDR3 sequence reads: CASSRGAGVNTGELFF. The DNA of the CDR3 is TGTGCCAGCAGCCGTGGAGCGGGGGTGAACACCGGGGAGCTGTTTTTT.

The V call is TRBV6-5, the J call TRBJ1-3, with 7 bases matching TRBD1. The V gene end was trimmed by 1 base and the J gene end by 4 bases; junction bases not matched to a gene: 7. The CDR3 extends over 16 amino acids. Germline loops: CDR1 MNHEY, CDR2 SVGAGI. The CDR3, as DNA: TGTGCCAGCAGTTACTACTCAGGGGGGCGAGGAAACACCATATATTTT. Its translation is CASSYYSGGRGNTIYF.

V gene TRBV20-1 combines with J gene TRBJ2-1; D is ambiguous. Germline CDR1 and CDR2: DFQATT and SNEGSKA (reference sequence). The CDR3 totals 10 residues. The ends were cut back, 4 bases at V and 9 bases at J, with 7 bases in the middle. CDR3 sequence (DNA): TGCAGTGCTAATGAGGTTGAGCAGTTCTTC. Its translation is CSANEVEQFF.

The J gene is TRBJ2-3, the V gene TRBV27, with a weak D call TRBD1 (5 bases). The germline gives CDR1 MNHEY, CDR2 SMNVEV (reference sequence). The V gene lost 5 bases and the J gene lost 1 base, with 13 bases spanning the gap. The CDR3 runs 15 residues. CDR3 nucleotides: TGTGCCAGCAGTCCCGGACAAACCGGCACAGATACGCAGTATTTT. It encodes CASSPGQTGTDTQYF.

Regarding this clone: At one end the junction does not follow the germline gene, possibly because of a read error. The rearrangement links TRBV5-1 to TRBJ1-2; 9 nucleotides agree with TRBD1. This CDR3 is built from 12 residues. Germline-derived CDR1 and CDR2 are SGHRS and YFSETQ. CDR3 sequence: CASSLNNRGPVF. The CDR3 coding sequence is TGCGCCAGCAGCTTGAACAACAGGGGGCCCGTCTTC.

CDR3 residues: CASSVGSGLDSPLHF. The CDR3, as DNA: TGTGCCAGCAGCGTAGGAAGTGGCCTGGATTCACCCCTCCACTTT. The chain recombines TRBV9 with TRBJ1-6, with D unresolved. CDR1 and CDR2 (germline): SGDLS, YYNGEE. This CDR3 has 15 amino acids. Trimming shortened V by 0 bases and J by 8 bases, and 12 bases separated the two germline ends.

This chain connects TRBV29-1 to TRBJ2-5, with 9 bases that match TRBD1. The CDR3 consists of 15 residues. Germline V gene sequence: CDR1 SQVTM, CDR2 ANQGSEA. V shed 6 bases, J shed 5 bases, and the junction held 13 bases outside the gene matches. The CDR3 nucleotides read TGCAGCGTACAACCGGAGGGACAGGGTTTGGAGACCCAGTACTTC. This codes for CSVQPEGQGLETQYF.

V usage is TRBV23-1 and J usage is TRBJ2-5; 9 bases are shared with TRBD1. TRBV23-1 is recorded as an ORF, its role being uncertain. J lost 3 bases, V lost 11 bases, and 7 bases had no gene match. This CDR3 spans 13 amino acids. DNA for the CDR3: TGCGCCTTCGGGGGACAGGGTAAAGAGACCCAGTACTTC. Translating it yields CAFGGQGKETQYF.

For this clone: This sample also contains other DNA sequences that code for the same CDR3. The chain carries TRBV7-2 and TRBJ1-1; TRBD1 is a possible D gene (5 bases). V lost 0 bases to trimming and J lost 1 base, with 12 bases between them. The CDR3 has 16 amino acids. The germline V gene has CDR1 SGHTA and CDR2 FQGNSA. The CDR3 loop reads CASSLAPGLSNTEAFF. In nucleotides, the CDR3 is TGTGCCAGCAGCTTAGCCCCGGGACTCTCGAACACTGAAGCTTTCTTT.

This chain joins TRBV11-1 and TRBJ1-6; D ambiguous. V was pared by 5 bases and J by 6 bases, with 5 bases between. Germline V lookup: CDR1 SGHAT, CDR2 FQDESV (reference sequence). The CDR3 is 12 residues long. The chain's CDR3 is CASSPVNSPLHF. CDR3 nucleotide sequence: TGTGCCAGCAGCCCGGTTAATTCACCCCTCCACTTT.

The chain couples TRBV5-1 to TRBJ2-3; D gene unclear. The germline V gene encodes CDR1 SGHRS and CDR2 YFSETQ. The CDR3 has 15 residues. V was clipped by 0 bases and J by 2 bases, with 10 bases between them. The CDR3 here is CASSLVLSSTDTQYF. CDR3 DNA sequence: TGCGCCAGCAGCTTGGTGCTATCTTCCACAGATACGCAGTATTTT.

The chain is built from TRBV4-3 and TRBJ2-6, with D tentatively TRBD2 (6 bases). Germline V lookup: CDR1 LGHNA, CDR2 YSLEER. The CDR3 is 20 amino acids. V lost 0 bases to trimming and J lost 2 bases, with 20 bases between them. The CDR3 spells CASSQDGRGRILAGANVLTF. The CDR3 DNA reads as TGCGCCAGCAGCCAAGATGGTAGAGGGAGGATTTTGGCTGGGGCCAACGTCCTGACTTTC.

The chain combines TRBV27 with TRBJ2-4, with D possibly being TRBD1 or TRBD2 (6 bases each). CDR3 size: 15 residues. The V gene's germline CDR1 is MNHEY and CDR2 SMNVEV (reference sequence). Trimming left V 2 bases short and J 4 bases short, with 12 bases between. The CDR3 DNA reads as TGTGCCAGCAGTTTACCCCCGGGGGCGAAAAACATTCAGTACTTC. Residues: CASSLPPGAKNIQYF.

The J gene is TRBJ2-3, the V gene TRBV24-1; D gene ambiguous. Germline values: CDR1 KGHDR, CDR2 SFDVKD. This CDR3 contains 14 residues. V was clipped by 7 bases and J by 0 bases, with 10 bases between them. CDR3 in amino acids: CATRGSMSTDTQYF. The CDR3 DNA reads TGTGCCACCAGAGGCAGTATGAGCACAGATACGCAGTATTTT.

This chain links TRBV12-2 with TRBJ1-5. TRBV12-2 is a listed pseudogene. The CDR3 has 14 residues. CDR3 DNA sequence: TGTGCAAGTCGCTTTAGGCGGAGCAATCAGCCCCAGCATTTT. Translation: CASRFRRSNQPQHF.

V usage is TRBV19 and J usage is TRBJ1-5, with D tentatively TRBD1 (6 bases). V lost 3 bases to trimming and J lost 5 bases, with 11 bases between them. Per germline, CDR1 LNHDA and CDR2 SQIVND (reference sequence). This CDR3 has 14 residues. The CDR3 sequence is CASSMDSGYQPQHF. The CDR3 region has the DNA TGTGCCAGTAGTATGGACAGCGGCTATCAGCCCCAGCATTTT. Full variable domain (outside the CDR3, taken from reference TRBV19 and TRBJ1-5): DGGITQSPKYLFRKEGQNVTLSCEQNLNHDAMYWYRQDPGQGLRLIYYSQIVNDFQKGDIAEGYSVSREKKESFPLTVTSAQKNPTAFYLCASSMDSGYQPQHFGDGTRLSIL.

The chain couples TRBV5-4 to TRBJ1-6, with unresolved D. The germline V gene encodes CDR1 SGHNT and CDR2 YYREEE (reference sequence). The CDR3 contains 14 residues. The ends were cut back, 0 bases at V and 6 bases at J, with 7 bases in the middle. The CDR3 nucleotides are TGTGCCAGCAGCTTGGCCGTAGTTAATTCACCCCTCCACTTT. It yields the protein CASSLAVVNSPLHF.

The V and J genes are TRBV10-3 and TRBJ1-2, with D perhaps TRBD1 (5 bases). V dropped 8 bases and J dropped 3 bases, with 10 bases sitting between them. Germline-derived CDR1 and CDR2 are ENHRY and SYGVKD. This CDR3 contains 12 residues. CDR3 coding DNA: TGTGCCATCCGCCGGGGGGACTATGGCTACACCTTC. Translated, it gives CAIRRGDYGYTF.